The rows below give T cell receptor beta chains drawn from one sample of a study of post-analysis software for immune sequencing data. TCRdb analysed the PCR reads with MiXCR anew, one entry per CDR3 protein. The sample yields 450,000 to 650,000 distinct CDR3 sequences, about 40% seen once. Sequencing was done on a sample of blood. The receptors shown here come from a girl between 10 and 17 years old with multiple sclerosis. Both conserved end residues are part of each CDR3. Clone sizes are given selectively: once, few, many, or a class where the clone is expanded.

J,V,size,CDR3
TRBJ1-5,TRBV12-3/TRBV12-4,.,CASSLGSRAGSNQPQHF
TRBJ2-4,TRBV4-1,.,CASSQEEGAKNIQYF
TRBJ2-4,TRBV27,.,CASSFSMGYIQYF
TRBJ2-1,TRBV5-5,few,CASSLGVLAGNSYNEQFF
TRBJ2-1,TRBV4-1,.,CASSQEGLAGVGNEQFF
TRBJ1-3,TRBV29-1,once,CSVADRGSGNTIYF
TRBJ2-5,TRBV12-3/TRBV12-4,few,CASSTGPETQYF
TRBJ1-4,TRBV12-3/TRBV12-4,once,CASSFLLTGPNEKLFF
TRBJ1-5,TRBV7-9,.,CASSLGELPQHF
TRBJ2-1,TRBV29-1,few,CSVAGQGKNEQFF
TRBJ1-2,TRBV4-1,.,CASSQGTVMFNYGYTF
TRBJ2-3,TRBV20-1,.,CSARVVGRTDTQYF
TRBJ2-1,TRBV4-1,many,CASSPSGLSYNEQFF
TRBJ2-7,TRBV15,.,CATSREGGNSYEQYF
TRBJ2-7,TRBV10-3,.,CATRLAGGSYEQYF
TRBJ2-7,TRBV5-1,.,CTSSLASSYEQYF
TRBJ2-3,TRBV7-6,.,CASSLAPRGRGTQYF
TRBJ2-7,TRBV7-2,few,CASSPRERNEQYF
TRBJ1-1,TRBV4-2,.,CASSQDPNTEAFF
TRBJ2-1,TRBV7-9,few,CASSSGSRPDPNEQFF
TRBJ1-6,TRBV7-2,.,CASDEAPNSPLHF
TRBJ2-7,TRBV3-1,.,CASSRGMDEQYF
TRBJ2-7,TRBV20-1,.,CSARSGQEYYEQYF
TRBJ2-5,TRBV29-1,.,CSVVGLGRETQYF
TRBJ2-7,TRBV3-1,many,CASSRAEYEQYF
TRBJ2-1,TRBV27,.,CASSSPAGLSDEQFF
TRBJ2-5,TRBV3-1,once,CASSRNGLSETQYF
TRBJ2-5,TRBV12-3/TRBV12-4,.,CASSLIGTEETQYF
TRBJ2-1,TRBV12-3/TRBV12-4,.,CASSLAPTGGRFF
TRBJ2-5,TRBV5-5,many,CASSLMGRETQYF
TRBJ2-5,TRBV9,.,CASSVAGGPTEETQYF
TRBJ2-3,TRBV7-2,.,CASSLWQLHDVYF
TRBJ2-4,TRBV13,.,CAGSPGLAGAEQYF
TRBJ2-1,TRBV7-2,few,CASSLLPSFSYNEQFF
TRBJ2-7,TRBV5-1,.,CASRVGQSYEQYF
TRBJ2-3,TRBV24-1,.,CATSETGGPADTQYF
TRBJ2-7,TRBV5-5,few,CASSWGSGAYEQYF
TRBJ1-1,TRBV5-1,.,CASSLIGGNTEAFF
TRBJ1-6,TRBV9,.,CASSVNSGPLHF
TRBJ2-1,TRBV20-1,few,CSASTRHNEQFF
TRBJ2-3,TRBV7-2,.,CASSFLAGAGADTQYF
TRBJ2-7,TRBV6-1,few,CASSEGGGGFSYEQYF
TRBJ2-1,TRBV4-2,.,CASSQDGLAGQFF
.,TRBV5-6,.,CASSVDRNIQYF
TRBJ2-4,TRBV5-5,few,CASSLDSEGNIQYF